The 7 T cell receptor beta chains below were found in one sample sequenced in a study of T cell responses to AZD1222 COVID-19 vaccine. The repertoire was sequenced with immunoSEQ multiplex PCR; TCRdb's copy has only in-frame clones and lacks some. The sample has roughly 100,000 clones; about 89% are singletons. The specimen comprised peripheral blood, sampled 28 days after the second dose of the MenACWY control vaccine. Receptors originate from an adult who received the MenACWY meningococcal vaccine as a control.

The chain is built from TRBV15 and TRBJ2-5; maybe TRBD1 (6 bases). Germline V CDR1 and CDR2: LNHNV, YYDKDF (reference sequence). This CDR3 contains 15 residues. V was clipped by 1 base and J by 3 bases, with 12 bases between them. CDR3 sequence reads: CATSRARRTEETQYF. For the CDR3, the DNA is TGTGCCACCAGCAGAGCCCGCCGGACAGAAGAGACCCAGTACTTC.

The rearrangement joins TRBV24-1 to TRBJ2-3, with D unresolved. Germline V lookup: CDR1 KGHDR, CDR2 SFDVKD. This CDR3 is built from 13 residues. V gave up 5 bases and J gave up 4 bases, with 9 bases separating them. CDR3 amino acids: CATSGRWADTQYF. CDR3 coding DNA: TGTGCCACCAGTGGTAGGTGGGCAGATACGCAGTATTTT.

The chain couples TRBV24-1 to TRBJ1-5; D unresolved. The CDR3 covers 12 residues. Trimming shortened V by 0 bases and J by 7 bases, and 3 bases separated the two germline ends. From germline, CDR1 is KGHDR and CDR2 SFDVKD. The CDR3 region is CATSDLEQPQHF. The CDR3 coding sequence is TGTGCCACCAGTGATTTGGAACAGCCCCAGCATTTT.

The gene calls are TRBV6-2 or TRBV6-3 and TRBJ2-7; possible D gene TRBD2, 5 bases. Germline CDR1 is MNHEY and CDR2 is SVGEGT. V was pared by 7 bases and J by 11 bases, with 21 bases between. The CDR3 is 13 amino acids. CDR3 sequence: CASTPSPRVGEYF. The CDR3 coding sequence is TGTGCCAGCACCCCGTCCCCCCGTGTCGGGGAGTACTTC.

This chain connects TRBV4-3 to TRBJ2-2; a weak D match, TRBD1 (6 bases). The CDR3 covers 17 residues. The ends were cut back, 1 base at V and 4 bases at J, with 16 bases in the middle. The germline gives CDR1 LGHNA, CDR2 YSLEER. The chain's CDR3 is CASSQADSVASTGELFF. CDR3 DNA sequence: TGCGCCAGCAGCCAAGCGGACAGCGTGGCGAGCACCGGGGAGCTGTTTTTT.

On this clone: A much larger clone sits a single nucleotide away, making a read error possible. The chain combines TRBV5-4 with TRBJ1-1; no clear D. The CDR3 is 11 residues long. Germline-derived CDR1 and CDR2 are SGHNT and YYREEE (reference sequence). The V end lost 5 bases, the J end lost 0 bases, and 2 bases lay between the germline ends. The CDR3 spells CASSLNTEAFF. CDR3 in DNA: TGTGCCAGCAGTTTGAACACTGAAGCTTTCTTT.

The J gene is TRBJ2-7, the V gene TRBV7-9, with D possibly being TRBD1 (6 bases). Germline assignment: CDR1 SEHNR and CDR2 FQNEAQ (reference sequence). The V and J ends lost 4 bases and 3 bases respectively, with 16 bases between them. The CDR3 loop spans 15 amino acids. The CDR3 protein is CASSSIRDNFYEQYF. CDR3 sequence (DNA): TGTGCCAGCAGCTCAATCCGGGACAACTTCTACGAGCAGTACTTC.